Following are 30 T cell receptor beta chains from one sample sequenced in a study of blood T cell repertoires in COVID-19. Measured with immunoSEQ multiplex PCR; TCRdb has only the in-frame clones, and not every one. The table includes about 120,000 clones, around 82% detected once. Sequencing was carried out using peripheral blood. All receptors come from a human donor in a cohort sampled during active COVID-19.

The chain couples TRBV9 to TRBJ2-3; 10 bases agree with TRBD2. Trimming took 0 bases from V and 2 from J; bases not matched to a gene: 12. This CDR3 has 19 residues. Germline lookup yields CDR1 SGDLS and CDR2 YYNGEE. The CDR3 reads CASSVGPRVSGGATDTQYF. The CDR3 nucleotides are TGTGCCAGCAGCGTAGGGCCGAGAGTGAGCGGGGGGGCCACAGATACGCAGTATTTT. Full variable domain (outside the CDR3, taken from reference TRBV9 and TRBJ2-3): DSGVTQTPKHLITATGQRVTLRCSPRSGDLSVYWYQQSLDQGLQFLIQYYNGEERAKGNILERFSAQQFPDLHSELNLSSLELGDSALYFCASSVGPRVSGGATDTQYFGPGTRLTVL.

CDR3 sequence (DNA): TGTGCTAGTGGTTTGGTATTGGGGGGGGCTGGGGCCAACGTCCTGACTTTC. Its protein is CASGLVLGGAGANVLTF. V and J are TRBV12-5 and TRBJ2-6, with 7 bases identical to TRBD2. Trimming at V came to 0 bases and at J to 2 bases, leaving 4 bases not matched to a gene. CDR3 length equals 17 residues. CDR1 and CDR2 from the germline V gene are LGHNT and FRNRAP.

Here the CDR3 reads CASSLAGQGQGYTF. The DNA of the CDR3 is TGCGCCAGCAGCTTGGCCGGACAGGGTCAAGGCTACACCTTC. This chain connects TRBV5-1 to TRBJ1-2; 8 nucleotides line up with TRBD1. This CDR3 is built from 14 residues. The V gene end was trimmed by 0 bases and the J gene end by 8 bases; junction bases not matched to a gene: 6. Per germline, CDR1 SGHRS and CDR2 YFSETQ. The full variable domain, rest sourced from reference TRBV5-1 and TRBJ1-2, is KAGVTQTPRYLIKTRGQQVTLSCSPISGHRSVSWYQQTPGQGLQFLFEYFSETQRNKGNFPGRFSGRQFSNSRSEMNVSTLELGDSALYLCASSLAGQGQGYTFGSGTRLTVV.

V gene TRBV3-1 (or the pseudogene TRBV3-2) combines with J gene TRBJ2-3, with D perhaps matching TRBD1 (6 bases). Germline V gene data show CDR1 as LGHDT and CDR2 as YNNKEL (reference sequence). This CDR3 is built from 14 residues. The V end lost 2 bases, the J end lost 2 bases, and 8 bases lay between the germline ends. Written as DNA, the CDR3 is TGTGCCAGCAGCCAAATGGGGGCCACAGATACGCAGTATTTT. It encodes CASSQMGATDTQYF.

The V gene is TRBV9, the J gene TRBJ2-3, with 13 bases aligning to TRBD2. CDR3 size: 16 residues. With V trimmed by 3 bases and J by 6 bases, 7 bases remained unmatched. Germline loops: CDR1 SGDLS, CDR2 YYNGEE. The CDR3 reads CASSGGLAGFGDTQYF. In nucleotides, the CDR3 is TGTGCCAGCAGCGGGGGACTAGCGGGGTTCGGGGATACGCAGTATTTT.

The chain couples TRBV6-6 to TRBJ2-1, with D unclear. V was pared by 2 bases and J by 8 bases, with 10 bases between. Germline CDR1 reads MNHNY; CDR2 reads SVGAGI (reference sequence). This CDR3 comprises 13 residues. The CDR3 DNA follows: TGTGCCAGCAGTTACGAGGTCAGTCATGAGCAGTTCTTC. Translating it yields CASSYEVSHEQFF.

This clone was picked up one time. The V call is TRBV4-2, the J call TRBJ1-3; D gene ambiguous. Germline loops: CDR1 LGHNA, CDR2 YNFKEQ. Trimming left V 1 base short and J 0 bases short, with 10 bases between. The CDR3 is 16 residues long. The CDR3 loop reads CASSQVELISGNTIYF. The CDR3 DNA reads TGTGCCAGCAGCCAAGTGGAGCTCATCTCTGGAAACACCATATATTTT.

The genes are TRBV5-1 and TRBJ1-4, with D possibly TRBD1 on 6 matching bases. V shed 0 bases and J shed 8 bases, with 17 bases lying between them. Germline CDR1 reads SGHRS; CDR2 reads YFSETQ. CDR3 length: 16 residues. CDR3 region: CASSLGGPGAGEKLFF. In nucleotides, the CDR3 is TGCGCCAGCAGCTTGGGTGGGCCAGGGGCTGGAGAAAAACTGTTTTTT.

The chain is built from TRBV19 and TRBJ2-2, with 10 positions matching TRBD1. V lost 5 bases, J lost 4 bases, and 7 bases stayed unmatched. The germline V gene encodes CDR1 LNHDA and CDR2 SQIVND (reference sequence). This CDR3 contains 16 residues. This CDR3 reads CASSGGTGVFTGELFF. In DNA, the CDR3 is TGTGCCAGTAGTGGGGGGACAGGGGTTTTCACCGGGGAGCTGTTTTTT. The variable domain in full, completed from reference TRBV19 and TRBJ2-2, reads DGGITQSPKYLFRKEGQNVTLSCEQNLNHDAMYWYRQDPGQGLRLIYYSQIVNDFQKGDIAEGYSVSREKKESFPLTVTSAQKNPTAFYLCASSGGTGVFTGELFFGEGSRLTVL.

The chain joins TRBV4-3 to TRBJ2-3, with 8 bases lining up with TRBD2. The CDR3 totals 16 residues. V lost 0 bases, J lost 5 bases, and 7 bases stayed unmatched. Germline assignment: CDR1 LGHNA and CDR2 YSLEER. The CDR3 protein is CASSQDRRGVEDTQYF. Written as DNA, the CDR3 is TGCGCCAGCAGCCAAGATAGGCGGGGGGTGGAAGATACGCAGTATTTT.

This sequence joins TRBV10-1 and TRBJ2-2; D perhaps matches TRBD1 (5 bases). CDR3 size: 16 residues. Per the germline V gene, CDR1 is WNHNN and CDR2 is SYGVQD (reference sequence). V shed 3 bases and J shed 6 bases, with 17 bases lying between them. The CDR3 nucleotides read TGCGCCAGCAGTGATTGGAGCAGGGTCGGTTCCGGGGAGCTGTTTTTT. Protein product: CASSDWSRVGSGELFF.

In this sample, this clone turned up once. CDR3 loop: CAWKARGSQKLFF. Here the CDR3 DNA reads TGTGCCTGGAAGGCCCGGGGGTCACAAAAACTGTTTTTT. The chain uses TRBV30 and TRBJ1-4; weak D call: TRBD1 (5 bases). The CDR3 length is 13 residues. The germline CDR1 and CDR2 sequences are GTSNPN and SVGIG (reference sequence). The V gene lost 4 bases and the J gene lost 9 bases, with 15 bases spanning the gap.

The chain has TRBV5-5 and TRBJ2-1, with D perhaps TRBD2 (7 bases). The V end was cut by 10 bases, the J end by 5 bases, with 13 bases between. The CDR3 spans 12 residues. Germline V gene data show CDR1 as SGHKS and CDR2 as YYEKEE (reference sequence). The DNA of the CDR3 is TGTGCCTCGGGGGGCCGTAACAATGAGCAGTTCTTC. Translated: CASGGRNNEQFF. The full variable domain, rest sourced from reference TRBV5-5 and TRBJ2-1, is DAGVTQSPTHLIKTRGQQVTLRCSPISGHKSVSWYQQVLGQGPQFIFQYYEKEERGRGNFPDRFSARQFPNYSSELNVNALLLGDSALYLCASGGRNNEQFFGPGTRLTVL.

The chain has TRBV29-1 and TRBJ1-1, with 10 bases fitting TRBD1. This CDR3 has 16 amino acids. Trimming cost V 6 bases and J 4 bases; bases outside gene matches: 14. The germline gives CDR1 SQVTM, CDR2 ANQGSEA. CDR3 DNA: TGCAGCGTCCAGGCGGGGACAGGGGTCCTGGGCACTGAAGCTTTCTTT. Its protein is CSVQAGTGVLGTEAFF.

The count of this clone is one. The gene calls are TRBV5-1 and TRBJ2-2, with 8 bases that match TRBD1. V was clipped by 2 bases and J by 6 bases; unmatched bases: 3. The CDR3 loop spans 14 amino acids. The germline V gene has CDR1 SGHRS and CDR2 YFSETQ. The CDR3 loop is CASSFGQGSGELFF. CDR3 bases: TGCGCCAGCAGCTTTGGACAGGGTTCCGGGGAGCTGTTTTTT.

The CDR3 region has the DNA TGTGCCAGCAGCAAAGGACTAGCGGGGGGGCAGTACTTC. This gives the protein CASSKGLAGGQYF. This rearrangement joins TRBV7-8 to TRBJ2-5; 15 bases are a match to TRBD2. The CDR3 is 13 amino acids. V shed 5 bases and J 11 bases; nucleotides not matched to a gene: 3. The germline CDR1 and CDR2 sequences are SGHVS and FQNEAQ.

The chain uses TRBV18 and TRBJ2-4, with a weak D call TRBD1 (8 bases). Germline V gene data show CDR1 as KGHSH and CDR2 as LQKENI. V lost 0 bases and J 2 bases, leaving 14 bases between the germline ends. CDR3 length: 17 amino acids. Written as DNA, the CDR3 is TGTGCCAGCTCACCACCAACAGGGGGGGGAACCAAAAACATTCAGTACTTC. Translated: CASSPPTGGGTKNIQYF.

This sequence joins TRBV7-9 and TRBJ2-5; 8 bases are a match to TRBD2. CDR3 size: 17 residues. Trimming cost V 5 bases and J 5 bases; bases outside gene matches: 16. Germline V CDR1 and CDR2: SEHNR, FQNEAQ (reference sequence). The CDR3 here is CASSPGVGGGGRETQYF. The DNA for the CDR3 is TGTGCCAGCAGCCCAGGAGTTGGTGGCGGGGGGAGGGAGACCCAGTACTTC.

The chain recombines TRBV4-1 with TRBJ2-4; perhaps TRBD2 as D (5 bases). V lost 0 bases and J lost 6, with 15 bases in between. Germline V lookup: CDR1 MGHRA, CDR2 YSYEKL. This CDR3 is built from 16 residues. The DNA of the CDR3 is TGCGCCAGCAGCCAAGATATGTTTGGCCGGGGAAACATTCAGTACTTC. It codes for CASSQDMFGRGNIQYF.

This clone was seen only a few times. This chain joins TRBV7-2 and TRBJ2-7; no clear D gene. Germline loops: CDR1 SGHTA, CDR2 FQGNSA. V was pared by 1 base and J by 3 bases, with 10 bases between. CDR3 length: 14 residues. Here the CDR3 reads CASSLGISLYEQYF. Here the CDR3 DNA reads TGTGCCAGCAGCTTAGGGATTAGCCTCTACGAGCAGTACTTC. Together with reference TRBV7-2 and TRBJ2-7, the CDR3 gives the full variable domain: GAGVSQSPSNKVTEKGKDVELRCDPISGHTALYWYRQSLGQGLEFLIYFQGNSAPDKSGLPSDRFSAERTGGSVSTLTIQRTQQEDSAVYLCASSLGISLYEQYFGPGTRLTVT.

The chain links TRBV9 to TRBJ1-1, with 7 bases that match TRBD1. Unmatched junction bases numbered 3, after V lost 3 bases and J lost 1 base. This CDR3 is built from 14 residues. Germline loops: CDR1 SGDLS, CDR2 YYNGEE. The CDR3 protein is CASSAGTENTEAFF. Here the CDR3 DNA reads TGTGCCAGCAGCGCCGGGACAGAGAACACTGAAGCTTTCTTT.

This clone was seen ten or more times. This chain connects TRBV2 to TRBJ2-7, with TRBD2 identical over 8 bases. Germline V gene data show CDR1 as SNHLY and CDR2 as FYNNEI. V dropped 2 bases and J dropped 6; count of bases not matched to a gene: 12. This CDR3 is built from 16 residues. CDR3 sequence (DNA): TGTGCCAGCAGTGAATTCCGGGGACTAGGACCCCCCGAGCAGTACTTC. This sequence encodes CASSEFRGLGPPEQYF.

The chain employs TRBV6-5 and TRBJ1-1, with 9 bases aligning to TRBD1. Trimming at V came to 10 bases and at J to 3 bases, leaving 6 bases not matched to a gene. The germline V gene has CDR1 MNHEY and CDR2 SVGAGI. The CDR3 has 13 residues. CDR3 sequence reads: CATRTGADTEAFF. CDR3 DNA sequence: TGTGCCACCAGGACAGGGGCCGACACTGAAGCTTTCTTT.

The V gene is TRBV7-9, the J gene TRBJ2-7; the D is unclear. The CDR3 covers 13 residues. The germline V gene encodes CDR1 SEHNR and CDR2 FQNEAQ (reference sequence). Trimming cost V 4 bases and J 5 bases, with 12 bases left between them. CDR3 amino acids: CASSSPIRNEQYF. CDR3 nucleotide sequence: TGTGCCAGCAGCTCCCCCATTAGAAACGAGCAGTACTTC.

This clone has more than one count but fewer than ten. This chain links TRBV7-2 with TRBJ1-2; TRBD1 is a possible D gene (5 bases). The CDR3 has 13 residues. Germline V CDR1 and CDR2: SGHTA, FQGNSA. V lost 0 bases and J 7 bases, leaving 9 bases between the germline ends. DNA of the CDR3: TGTGCCAGCAGCTTAGCCCCGGGGGGTGGCTACACCTTC. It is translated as CASSLAPGGGYTF.

As DNA, the CDR3 is TGCGCCAGCAGCCCTATAGCGGGGCAAGAGACCCAGTACTTC. Translated, it gives CASSPIAGQETQYF. The genes are TRBV5-1 and TRBJ2-5, with 8 bases identical to TRBD2. CDR3 length: 14 residues. The junction had 4 bases not matched to a gene; V was cut back by 4 bases and J by 2 bases. Germline V gene sequence: CDR1 SGHRS, CDR2 YFSETQ.

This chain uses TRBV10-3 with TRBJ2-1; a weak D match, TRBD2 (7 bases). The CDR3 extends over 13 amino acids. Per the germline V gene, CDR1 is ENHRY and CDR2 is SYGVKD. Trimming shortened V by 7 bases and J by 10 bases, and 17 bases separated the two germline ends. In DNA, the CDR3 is TGTGCCATCAACACAGACAGGCGGGAGGAGCAGTTCTTC. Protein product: CAINTDRREEQFF.

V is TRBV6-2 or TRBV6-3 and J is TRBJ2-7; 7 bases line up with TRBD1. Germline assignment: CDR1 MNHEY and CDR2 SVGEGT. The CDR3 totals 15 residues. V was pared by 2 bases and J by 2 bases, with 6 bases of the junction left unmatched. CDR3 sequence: CASSYPGTATYEQYF. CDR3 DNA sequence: TGTGCCAGCAGTTACCCCGGGACAGCCACCTACGAGCAGTACTTC.

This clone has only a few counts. CDR3 bases: TGTGCCAGCAGACAGGGCCCAGGGTTCTATCAGCCCCAGCATTTT. The encoded protein is CASRQGPGFYQPQHF. This chain links TRBV28 with TRBJ1-5, with D possibly TRBD1 on 6 matching bases. This CDR3 spans 15 amino acids. Germline CDR1 reads MDHEN; CDR2 reads SYDVKM. Trimming took 6 bases from V and 5 from J, leaving 17 bases between them. Based on the CDR3 plus reference TRBV28 and TRBJ1-5, the full variable domain is DVKVTQSSRYLVKRTGEKVFLECVQDMDHENMFWYRQDPGLGLRLIYFSYDVKMKEKGDIPEGYSVSREKKERFSLILESASTNQTSMYLCASRQGPGFYQPQHFGDGTRLSIL.

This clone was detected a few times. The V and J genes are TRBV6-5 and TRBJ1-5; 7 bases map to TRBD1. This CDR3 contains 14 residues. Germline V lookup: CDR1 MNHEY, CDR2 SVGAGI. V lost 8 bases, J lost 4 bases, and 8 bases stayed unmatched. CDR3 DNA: TGTGCCAGCCAAAACAGGGGTCCAAATCAGCCCCAGCATTTT. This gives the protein CASQNRGPNQPQHF.